This entry lists 3 T cell receptor beta chains sequenced from one sample in a study of blood T cell repertoires in COVID-19. Measured with immunoSEQ multiplex PCR; TCRdb has only the in-frame clones, and not every one. The table lists around 250,000 clones, over 75% of them singletons. Material for sequencing was PBMCs or T cells enriched from blood (not recorded which). The receptors originated from a woman between 50 and 59 years old who had recovered from COVID-19.

The CDR3 bases are TGTGCCAGCAGTTACAGGGTGCAGCCCCAGCATTTT. This gives the protein CASSYRVQPQHF. The chain couples TRBV28 to TRBJ1-5, with D maybe TRBD1 (6 bases). CDR3 length: 12 residues. V lost 4 bases to trimming and J lost 7 bases, with 8 bases between them. CDR1 is MDHEN, CDR2 SYDVKM, per germline.

This clone turned up a few times. The chain employs TRBV27 and TRBJ1-1, with 8 bases matching TRBD1. V lost 7 bases, J lost 0 bases, and 7 bases stayed unmatched. CDR1 and CDR2 (germline): MNHEY, SMNVEV (reference sequence). This CDR3 spans 15 amino acids. The CDR3, as DNA: TGTGCCAGCAAGGCAGGGGGCATAATGAACACTGAAGCTTTCTTT. As protein: CASKAGGIMNTEAFF.

This rearrangement joins TRBV9 to TRBJ2-7; 8 bases are a match to TRBD1. This CDR3 has 14 amino acids. Trimming at V came to 0 bases and at J to 6 bases, leaving 5 bases not matched to a gene. The germline gives CDR1 SGDLS, CDR2 YYNGEE. DNA for the CDR3: TGTGCCAGCAGCGTAGCGGGGACAGGTACCGAGCAGTACTTC. It codes for CASSVAGTGTEQYF.